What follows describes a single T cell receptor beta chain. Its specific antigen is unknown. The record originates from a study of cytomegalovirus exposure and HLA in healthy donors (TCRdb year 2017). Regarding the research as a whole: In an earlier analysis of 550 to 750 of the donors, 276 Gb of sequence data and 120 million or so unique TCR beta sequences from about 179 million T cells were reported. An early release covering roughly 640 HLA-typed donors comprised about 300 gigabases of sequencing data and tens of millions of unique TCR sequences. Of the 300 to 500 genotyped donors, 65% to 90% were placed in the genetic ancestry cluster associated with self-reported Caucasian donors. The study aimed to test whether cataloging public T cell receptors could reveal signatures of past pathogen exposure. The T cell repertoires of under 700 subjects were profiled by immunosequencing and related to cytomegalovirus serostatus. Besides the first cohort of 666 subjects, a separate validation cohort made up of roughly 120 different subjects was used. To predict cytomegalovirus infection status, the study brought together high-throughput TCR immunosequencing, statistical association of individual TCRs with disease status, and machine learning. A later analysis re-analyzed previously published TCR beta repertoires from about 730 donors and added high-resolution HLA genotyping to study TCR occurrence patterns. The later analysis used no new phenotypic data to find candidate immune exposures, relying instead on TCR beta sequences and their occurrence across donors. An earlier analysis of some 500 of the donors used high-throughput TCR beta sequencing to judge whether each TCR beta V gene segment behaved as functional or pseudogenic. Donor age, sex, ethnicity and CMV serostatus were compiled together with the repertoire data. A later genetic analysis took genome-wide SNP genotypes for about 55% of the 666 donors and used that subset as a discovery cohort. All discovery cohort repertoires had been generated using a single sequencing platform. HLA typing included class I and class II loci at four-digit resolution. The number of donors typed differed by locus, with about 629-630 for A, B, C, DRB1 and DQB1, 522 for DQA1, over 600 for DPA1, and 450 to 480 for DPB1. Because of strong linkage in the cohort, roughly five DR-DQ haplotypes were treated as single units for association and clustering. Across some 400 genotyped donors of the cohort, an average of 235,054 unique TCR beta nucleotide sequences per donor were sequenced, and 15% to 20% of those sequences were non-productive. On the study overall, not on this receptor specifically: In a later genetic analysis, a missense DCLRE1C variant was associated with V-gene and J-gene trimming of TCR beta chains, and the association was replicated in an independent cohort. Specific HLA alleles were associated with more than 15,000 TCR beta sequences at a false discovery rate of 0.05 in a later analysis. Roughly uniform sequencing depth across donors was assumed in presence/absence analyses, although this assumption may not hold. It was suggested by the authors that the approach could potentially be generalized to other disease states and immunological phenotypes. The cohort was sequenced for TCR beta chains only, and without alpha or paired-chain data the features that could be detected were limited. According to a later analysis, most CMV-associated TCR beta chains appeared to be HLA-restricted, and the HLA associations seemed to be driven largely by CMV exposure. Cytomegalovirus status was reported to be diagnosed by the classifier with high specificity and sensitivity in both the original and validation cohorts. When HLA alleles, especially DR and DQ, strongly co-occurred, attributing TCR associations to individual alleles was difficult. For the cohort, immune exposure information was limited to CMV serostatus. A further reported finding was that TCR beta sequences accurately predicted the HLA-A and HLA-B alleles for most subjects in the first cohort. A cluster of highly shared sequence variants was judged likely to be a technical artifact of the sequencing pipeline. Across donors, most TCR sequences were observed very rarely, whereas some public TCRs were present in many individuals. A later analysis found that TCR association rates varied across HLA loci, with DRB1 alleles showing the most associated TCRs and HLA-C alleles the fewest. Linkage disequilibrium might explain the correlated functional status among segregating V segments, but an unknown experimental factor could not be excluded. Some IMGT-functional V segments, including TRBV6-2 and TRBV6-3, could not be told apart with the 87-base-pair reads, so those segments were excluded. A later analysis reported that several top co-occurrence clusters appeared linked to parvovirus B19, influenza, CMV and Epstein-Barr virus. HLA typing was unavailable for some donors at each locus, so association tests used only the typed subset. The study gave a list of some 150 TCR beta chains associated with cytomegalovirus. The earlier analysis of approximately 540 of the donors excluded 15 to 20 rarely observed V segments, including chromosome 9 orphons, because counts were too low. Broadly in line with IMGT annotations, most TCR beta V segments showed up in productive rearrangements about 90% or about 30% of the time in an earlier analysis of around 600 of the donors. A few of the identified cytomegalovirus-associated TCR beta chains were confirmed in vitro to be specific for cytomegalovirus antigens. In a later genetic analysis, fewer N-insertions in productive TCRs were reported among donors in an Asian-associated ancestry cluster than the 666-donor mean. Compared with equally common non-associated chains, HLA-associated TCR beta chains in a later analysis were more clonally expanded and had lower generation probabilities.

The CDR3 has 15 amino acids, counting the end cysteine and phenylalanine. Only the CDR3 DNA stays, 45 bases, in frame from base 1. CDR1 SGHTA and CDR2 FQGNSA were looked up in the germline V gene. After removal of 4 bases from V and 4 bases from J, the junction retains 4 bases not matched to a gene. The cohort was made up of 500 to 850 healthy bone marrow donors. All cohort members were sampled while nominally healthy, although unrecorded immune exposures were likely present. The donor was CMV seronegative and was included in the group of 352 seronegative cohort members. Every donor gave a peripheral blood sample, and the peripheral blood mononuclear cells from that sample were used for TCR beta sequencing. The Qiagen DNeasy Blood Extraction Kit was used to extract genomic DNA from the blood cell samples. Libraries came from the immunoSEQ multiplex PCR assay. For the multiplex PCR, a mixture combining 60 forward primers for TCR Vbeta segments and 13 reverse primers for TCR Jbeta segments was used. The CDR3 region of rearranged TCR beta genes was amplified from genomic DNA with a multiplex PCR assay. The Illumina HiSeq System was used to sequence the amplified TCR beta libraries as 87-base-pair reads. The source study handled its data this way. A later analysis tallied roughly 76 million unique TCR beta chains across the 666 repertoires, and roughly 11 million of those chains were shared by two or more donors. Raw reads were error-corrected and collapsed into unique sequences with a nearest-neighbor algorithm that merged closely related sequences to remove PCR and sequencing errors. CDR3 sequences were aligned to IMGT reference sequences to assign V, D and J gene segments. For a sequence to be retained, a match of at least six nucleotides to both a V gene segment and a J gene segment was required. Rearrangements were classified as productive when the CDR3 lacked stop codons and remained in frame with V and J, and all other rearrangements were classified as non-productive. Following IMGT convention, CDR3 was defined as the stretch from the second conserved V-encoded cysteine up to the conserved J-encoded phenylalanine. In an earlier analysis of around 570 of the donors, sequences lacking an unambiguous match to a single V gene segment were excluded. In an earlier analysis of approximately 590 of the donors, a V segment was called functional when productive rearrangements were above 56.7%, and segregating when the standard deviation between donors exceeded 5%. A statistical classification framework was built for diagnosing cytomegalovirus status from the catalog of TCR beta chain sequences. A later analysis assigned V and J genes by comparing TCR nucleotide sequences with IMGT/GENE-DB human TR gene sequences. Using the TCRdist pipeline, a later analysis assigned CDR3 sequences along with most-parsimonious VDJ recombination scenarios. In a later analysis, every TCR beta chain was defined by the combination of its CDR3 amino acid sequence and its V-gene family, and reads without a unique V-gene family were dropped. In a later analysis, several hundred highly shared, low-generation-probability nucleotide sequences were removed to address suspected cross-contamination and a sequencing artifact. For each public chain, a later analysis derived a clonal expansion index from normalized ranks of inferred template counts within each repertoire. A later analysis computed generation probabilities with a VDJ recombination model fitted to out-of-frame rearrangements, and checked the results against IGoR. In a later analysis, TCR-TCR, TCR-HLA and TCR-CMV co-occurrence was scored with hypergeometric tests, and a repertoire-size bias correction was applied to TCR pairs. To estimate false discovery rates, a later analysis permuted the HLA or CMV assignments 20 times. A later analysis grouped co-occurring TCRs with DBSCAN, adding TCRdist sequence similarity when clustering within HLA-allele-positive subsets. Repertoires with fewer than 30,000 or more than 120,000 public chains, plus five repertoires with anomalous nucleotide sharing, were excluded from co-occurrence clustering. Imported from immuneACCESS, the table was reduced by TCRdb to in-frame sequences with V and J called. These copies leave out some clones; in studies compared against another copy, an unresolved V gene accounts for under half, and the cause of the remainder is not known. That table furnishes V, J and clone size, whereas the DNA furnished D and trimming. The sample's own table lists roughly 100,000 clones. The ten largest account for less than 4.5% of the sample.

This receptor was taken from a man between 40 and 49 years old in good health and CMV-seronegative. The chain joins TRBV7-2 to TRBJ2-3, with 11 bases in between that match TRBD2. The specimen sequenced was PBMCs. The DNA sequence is TGTGCCAGCAGCTCCCCTAGCGGGGGGCCAGATACGCAGTATTTT. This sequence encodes CASSSPSGGPDTQYF.